This T cell receptor (beta chain) emerged from a study of cytomegalovirus exposure and HLA in healthy donors. Study-level findings and limits: Later analysis showed TCR association rates varying by HLA locus, highest for DRB1 and lowest for HLA-C.

Researchers ran the PCR with 60 Vbeta and 13 Jbeta primers. The table came from immunoSEQ multiplex PCR; TCRdb's copy has only in-frame clones and leaves some out. The sample contains 110,000 to 150,000 clones, around 80% of which appear only once. The CDR3 is 14 residues long. CDR1 is SQVTM and CDR2 is ANQGSEA in the germline V gene. The ends lost 4 bases at V and 1 base at J; junction bases unmatched: 6. On this clone itself: What it binds is not known.

This TCR was recovered from a woman aged 55 to 70 in good health and CMV-seropositive. The V call is TRBV29-1, the J call TRBJ2-5; TRBD1 matches 7 bases. The sequenced sample consisted of PBMCs. The CDR3 bases are TGCAGCGTTGGCAGGGGGTCTCCCCAAGAGACCCAGTACTTC. Translation gives CSVGRGSPQETQYF.